This T cell receptor beta chain appears in the sequencing data of a study of T-cell reconstitution after alpha-beta-depleted transplantation in children. It was with unique molecular identifiers that the TCRbeta library was prepared. TCRdb re-called the PCR reads with MiXCR, one entry per CDR3 protein. Of some 490,000 distinct CDR3 sequences listed, about an eighth are singletons. V was pared by 3 bases and J by 0 bases, with 9 bases between. There are 16 residues in the CDR3. Per germline, CDR1 LNHDA and CDR2 SQIVND (reference sequence). The receptor comes from a human donor who donated a stem cell graft to a child with combined immunodeficiency. The gene calls are TRBV19 and TRBJ2-6; D not certain. This specimen was PBMCs from the stem cell graft donor, taken from the stem cell graft. The CDR3, as DNA: TGTGCCAGTAGTATGGTGGCCAGCTCTGGGGCCAACGTCCTGACTTTC. Translation gives CASSMVASSGANVLTF.